These 21 T cell receptor beta chains came from one sample sequenced in a study of T cell responses to AZD1222 COVID-19 vaccine. Repertoires were generated with immunoSEQ multiplex PCR, while TCRdb's copy carries only in-frame clones and drops some. Here the sample spans tens of thousands of clones, 90% being singletons. The sample here was peripheral blood, taken 28 days after the second AZD1222 dose. The receptors here all came from an adult who received the AZD1222 COVID-19 vaccine.

The chain combines TRBV18 with TRBJ1-2, with D possibly TRBD1 on 5 matching bases. V was pared by 4 bases and J by 3 bases, with 9 bases between. The CDR3 extends over 13 amino acids. CDR1 is KGHSH, CDR2 LQKENI, per germline. DNA for the CDR3: TGTGCCAGCTCACTAGGGACCGACTATGGCTACACCTTC. Its translation: CASSLGTDYGYTF.

The chain's CDR3 is CASSLVSVNTEAFF. In DNA, the CDR3 is TGTGCCAGCAGTTTAGTATCTGTGAACACTGAAGCTTTCTTT. The rearrangement links TRBV27 to TRBJ1-1, with no clear D. CDR3 length: 14 residues. In germline, CDR1 is MNHEY, CDR2 SMNVEV (reference sequence). Trimming removed 2 bases from V and 0 bases from J, with 7 bases in between.

This clone appeared once. CDR3: CASSPLKGNQPQHF. The CDR3 DNA reads as TGTGCCAGCTCACCACTAAAGGGGAACCAGCCCCAGCATTTT. The V gene is TRBV18, the J gene TRBJ1-5; tentative D call: TRBD1 (5 bases). V lost 1 base and J lost 7, with 11 bases in between. Per the germline V gene, CDR1 is KGHSH and CDR2 is LQKENI. CDR3 length equals 14 residues.

The chain joins TRBV30 to TRBJ1-6, with a tentative D call TRBD1 (5 bases). This CDR3 spans 13 amino acids. Germline CDR1 and CDR2: GTSNPN and SVGIG (reference sequence). Trimming cost V 4 bases and J 10 bases, with 14 bases left between them. The CDR3 region is CAWKGKGGSPLHF. Here the CDR3 DNA reads TGTGCCTGGAAGGGGAAGGGAGGGTCACCCCTCCACTTT.

The gene calls are TRBV5-8 and TRBJ1-4; D ambiguous. CDR1 and CDR2 (germline): SGHTS, YDEGEE. There are 16 residues in the CDR3. The ends were cut back, 4 bases at V and 7 bases at J, with 20 bases in the middle. Here the CDR3 reads CASSLVEIQGLEKLFF. Written as DNA, the CDR3 is TGTGCCAGCAGCCTGGTTGAAATTCAAGGTCTTGAAAAACTGTTTTTT.

The V call is TRBV11-3, the J call TRBJ2-4, with D tentatively TRBD1 or TRBD2 (6 bases each). This CDR3 region has 15 residues. Germline CDR1 and CDR2: SGHNT and YENEEA. The V gene lost 3 bases and the J gene lost 7 bases, with 16 bases spanning the gap. The CDR3 loop reads CASSFRGTTGNIQYF. CDR3 nucleotide sequence: TGTGCCAGCAGCTTTCGGGGGACAACGGGGAACATTCAGTACTTC.

CDR3 amino acids: CASSQGSSPLHF. DNA of the CDR3: TGTGCCAGCAGCCAGGGGAGTTCACCCCTCCACTTT. The chain carries TRBV14 and TRBJ1-6; D is uncertain. From germline, CDR1 is SGHDN and CDR2 FVKESK. The CDR3 length is 12 residues. Trimming cost V 3 bases and J 9 bases, with 6 bases left between them.

The V and J genes are TRBV11-3 and TRBJ2-2; D perhaps matches TRBD2 (6 bases). V was cut by 5 bases and J by 2 bases, with 15 bases left in between. From germline, CDR1 is SGHNT and CDR2 YENEEA. The CDR3 spans 16 residues. CDR3 sequence reads: CASSPSGRPNTGELFF. CDR3 nucleotide sequence: TGTGCCAGCAGCCCTAGTGGGAGGCCCAACACCGGGGAGCTGTTTTTT. The whole variable domain, remainder taken from reference TRBV11-3 and TRBJ2-2, is EAGVVQSPRYKIIEKKQPVAFWCNPISGHNTLYWYLQNLGQGPELLIRYENEEAVDDSQLPKDRFSAERLKGVDSTLKIQPAELGDSAVYLCASSPSGRPNTGELFFGEGSRLTVL.

The gene calls are TRBV5-1 and TRBJ1-1; the D gene is possibly TRBD1 (6 bases). CDR1 SGHRS and CDR2 YFSETQ come from the germline V gene. This CDR3 comprises 15 residues. Between the trimmed V and J ends, which lost 1 base and 4 bases, there was a span of 14 bases. Here the CDR3 DNA reads TGCGCCAGCAGCTTGTATTGGGGACAAGGCACTGAAGCTTTCTTT. It translates to CASSLYWGQGTEAFF.

The chain employs TRBV7-2 and TRBJ1-4; no reliable D call. Trimming stripped 3 bases from V and 8 bases from J, with 10 bases between. The germline V gene has CDR1 SGHTA and CDR2 FQGNSA. CDR3 length: 13 residues. Written as DNA, the CDR3 is TGTGCCAGCAGCTTTAGGGTTTGGGAAAAACTGTTTTTT. Its protein is CASSFRVWEKLFF. The full variable domain, rest sourced from reference TRBV7-2 and TRBJ1-4, is GAGVSQSPSNKVTEKGKDVELRCDPISGHTALYWYRQSLGQGLEFLIYFQGNSAPDKSGLPSDRFSAERTGGSVSTLTIQRTQQEDSAVYLCASSFRVWEKLFFGSGTQLSVL.

The chain joins TRBV6-6 to TRBJ1-1; 9 bases align to TRBD1. The V segment lost 5 bases and the J segment 0 bases; nucleotides outside the gene matches: 7. From germline, CDR1 is MNHNY and CDR2 SVGAGI (reference sequence). The CDR3 covers 16 residues. The CDR3 DNA sequence: TGTGCCAGCAGTCGACCGACAGGGGGTCTGAACACTGAAGCTTTCTTT. Encoded protein: CASSRPTGGLNTEAFF.

The V gene is TRBV6-5, the J gene TRBJ1-1; TRBD1 agrees at 8 bases. The CDR3 is made up of 15 amino acids. V dropped 4 bases and J dropped 6; count of bases not matched to a gene: 10. From germline, CDR1 is MNHEY and CDR2 SVGAGI. CDR3 sequence (DNA): TGTGCCAGCAGTTCTGAGAGGACAGGGCGGGCTGAAGCTTTCTTT. Translating gives CASSSERTGRAEAFF.

The V and J genes are TRBV6-1 and TRBJ1-1; D remains ambiguous. Trimming stripped 1 base from V and 1 base from J, with 7 bases between. CDR1 and CDR2 (germline): MNHNS, SASEGT. The CDR3 covers 14 residues. For the CDR3, the DNA is TGTGCCAGCAGTGAAGGGGAAGCGAACACTGAAGCTTTCTTT. It translates to CASSEGEANTEAFF.

The genes are TRBV2 and TRBJ1-5; 7 nucleotides line up with TRBD1. The CDR3 consists of 16 residues. Germline V gene lookup returns CDR1 SNHLY and CDR2 FYNNEI. V dropped 5 bases and J dropped 1; count of bases not matched to a gene: 8. The CDR3 DNA reads as TGTGCCAGCAGTCGGACAGGAAGGGAGAGCAATCAGCCCCAGCATTTT. Protein: CASSRTGRESNQPQHF.

The V gene is TRBV6-6, the J gene TRBJ2-7, with a tentative D call TRBD2 (6 bases). Trimming removed 6 bases from V and 2 bases from J, with 11 bases in between. CDR3 length: 13 residues. CDR1 and CDR2 (germline): MNHNY, SVGAGI (reference sequence). CDR3 protein: CASSRGTAYEQYF. The CDR3 region has the DNA TGTGCCAGCAGCCGCGGGACGGCCTACGAGCAGTACTTC.

This clone came up once. The genes are TRBV10-3 and TRBJ2-3, with TRBD2 matching over 8 bases. Trimming took 7 bases from V and 4 from J; bases not matched to a gene: 10. CDR3 size: 15 residues. Germline lookup yields CDR1 ENHRY and CDR2 SYGVKD. CDR3 sequence reads: CAITSSGSAADTQYF. The CDR3 nucleotides read TGTGCCATCACATCCAGCGGGAGTGCGGCAGATACGCAGTATTTT.

This sequence joins TRBV28 and TRBJ1-2, with 10 bases identical to TRBD1. The CDR3 is 15 residues long. J gave up 3 bases and V 5 bases, and 6 bases lay outside the gene matches. Germline lookup yields CDR1 MDHEN and CDR2 SYDVKM. In nucleotides, the CDR3 is TGTGCCAGCAGTCCTTTTGGGACAGGGGACTATGGCTACACCTTC. This sequence encodes CASSPFGTGDYGYTF.

The V call is TRBV12-3 or TRBV12-4, the J call TRBJ2-7; the D gene is possibly TRBD1 (5 bases). V shed 4 bases and J shed 7 bases, with 14 bases lying between them. The length of the CDR3 is 13 residues. The CDR3 coding sequence is TGTGCCAGCAGTTCTAGGGGTTCGAGGGAGCAGTACTTC. Protein product: CASSSRGSREQYF.

Concerning this clone: The junction departs from germline at one end; a sequencing error may be responsible. The rearrangement links TRBV7-9 to TRBJ2-1; the match to TRBD2 covers 8 bases. CDR3 length equals 13 residues. The germline gives CDR1 SEHNR, CDR2 FQNEAQ (reference sequence). The CDR3 DNA follows: TGTGCCAGCAGCCCTTTTAGCGGGAATGGGCAGTTCTTC. This translates into CASSPFSGNGQFF.

This clone was picked up one time. CDR3 DNA: TGTGCCAGCAGCCAAGAAGGTATCACTGAAGCTTTCTTT. It encodes CASSQEGITEAFF. The V call is TRBV3-1 (or the pseudogene TRBV3-2), the J call TRBJ1-1; D unresolved. This CDR3 contains 13 residues. Deletions cut 0 bases from V and 4 bases from J, with 6 bases between. CDR1 is LGHDT and CDR2 is YNNKEL in the germline V gene (reference sequence).

The chain recombines TRBV7-9 with TRBJ1-4; 7 nucleotides match TRBD1. The CDR3 runs 13 residues. V was clipped by 5 bases and J by 8 bases; unmatched bases: 5. CDR1 and CDR2 (germline): SEHNR, FQNEAQ (reference sequence). CDR3 in DNA: TGTGCCAGCAGCCGGGACAGCGAGGAAAAACTGTTTTTT. This translates into CASSRDSEEKLFF. The variable domain in full, completed from reference TRBV7-9 and TRBJ1-4, reads DTGVSQNPRHKITKRGQNVTFRCDPISEHNRLYWYRQTLGQGPEFLTYFQNEAQLEKSRLLSDRFSAERPKGSFSTLEIQRTEQGDSAMYLCASSRDSEEKLFFGSGTQLSVL.